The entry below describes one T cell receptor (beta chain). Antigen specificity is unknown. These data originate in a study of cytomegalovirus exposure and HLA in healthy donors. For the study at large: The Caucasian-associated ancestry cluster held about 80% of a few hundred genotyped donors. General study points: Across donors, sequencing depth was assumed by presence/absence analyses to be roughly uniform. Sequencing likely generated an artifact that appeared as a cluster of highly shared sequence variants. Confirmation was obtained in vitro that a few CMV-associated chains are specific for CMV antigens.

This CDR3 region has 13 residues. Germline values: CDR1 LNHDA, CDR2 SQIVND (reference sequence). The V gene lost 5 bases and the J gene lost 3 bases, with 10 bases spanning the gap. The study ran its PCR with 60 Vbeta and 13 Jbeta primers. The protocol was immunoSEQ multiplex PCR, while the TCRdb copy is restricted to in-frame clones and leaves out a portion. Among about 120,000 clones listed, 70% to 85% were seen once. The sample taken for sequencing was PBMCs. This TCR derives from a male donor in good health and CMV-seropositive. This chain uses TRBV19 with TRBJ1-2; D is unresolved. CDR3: CASSARKDYGYTF. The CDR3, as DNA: TGTGCCAGTAGTGCCAGGAAGGACTATGGCTACACCTTC.